This paragraph covers one T cell receptor beta chain sequence. Antigen unknown. The table came from immunoSEQ multiplex PCR; TCRdb's copy has only in-frame clones and leaves some out. Of approximately 85,000 clones listed, approximately 90% are singletons. Per the germline V gene, CDR1 is ENHRY and CDR2 is SYGVKD. This CDR3 is 12 amino acids long. The record originates from a study of graft-versus-host responses after intestinal transplantation. Study-wide findings and caveats: Recipient bone marrow held GvH clones, some seen earlier in ileum or blood.

The TCR originated in a human donor who was the organ donor for an intestinal transplant. Source: unstimulated CD8+ T cells sorted from spleen or lymph node cells, taken before transplant. The chain couples TRBV10-3 to TRBJ2-1, with 12 bases identical to TRBD2. CDR3 nucleotide sequence: TGTGCGACTAGCGGGAGAAACAATGAGCAGTTCTTC. Amino acid sequence: CATSGRNNEQFF.